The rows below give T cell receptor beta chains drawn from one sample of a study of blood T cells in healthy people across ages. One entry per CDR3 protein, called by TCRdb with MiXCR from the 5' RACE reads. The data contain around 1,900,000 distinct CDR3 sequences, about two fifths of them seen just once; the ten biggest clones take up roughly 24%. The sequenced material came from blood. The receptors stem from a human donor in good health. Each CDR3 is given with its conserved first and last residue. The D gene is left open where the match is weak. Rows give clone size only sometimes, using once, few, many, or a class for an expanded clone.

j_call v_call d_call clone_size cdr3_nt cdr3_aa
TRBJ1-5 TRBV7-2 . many TGTGCCAGCAGCTTAGGAAGTGGGTCGGGTCAGCCCCAGCATTTT CASSLGSGSGQPQHF
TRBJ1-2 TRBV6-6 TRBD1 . TGTGCCAGCAGTTTATACCAGACAGGGTCTCATGGCTACACCTTC CASSLYQTGSHGYTF
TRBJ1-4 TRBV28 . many TGTGCCAGCAGCACCCACGGGGGGCCTTTTGAAAAACTGTTTTTT CASSTHGGPFEKLFF
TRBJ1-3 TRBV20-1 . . TGCAGTGCTAGAGATTTTCAAGGGACGGTGAACACCATATATTTT CSARDFQGTVNTIYF
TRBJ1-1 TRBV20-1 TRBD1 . TGCAGTGCTAGAACTGGACAGGGGAGCACTGAAGCTTTCTTT CSARTGQGSTEAFF
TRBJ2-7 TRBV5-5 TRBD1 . TGTGCCGGCAGCCTACAGGGGAATCCCTACGACGAGCAGTACTTC CAGSLQGNPYDEQYF
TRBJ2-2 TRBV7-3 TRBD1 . TGTGCCAGCAGCCTACAGGGGCAGAACGGGGAGCTGTTTTTT CASSLQGQNGELFF
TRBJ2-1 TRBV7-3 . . TGTGCCAGCAGCCCGGGCGTCACTAGGGGAGTGGGGGAGCAGTTCTTC CASSPGVTRGVGEQFF
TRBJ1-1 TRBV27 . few TGTGCCAGCTCACCTTACTGGGACTCAGGGGAAACTGAAGCTTTCTTT CASSPYWDSGETEAFF
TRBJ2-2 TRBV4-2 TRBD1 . TGTGCCAGCAGCCAAGGGGCTAACAGACAGGGTCGGGACGGGGAGCTGTTTTTT CASSQGANRQGRDGELFF
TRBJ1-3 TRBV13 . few TGTGCCAGCAGCCGAGCAAGGGACGCTGAACCCAGCTCTGGAAACACCATATATTTT CASSRARDAEPSSGNTIYF